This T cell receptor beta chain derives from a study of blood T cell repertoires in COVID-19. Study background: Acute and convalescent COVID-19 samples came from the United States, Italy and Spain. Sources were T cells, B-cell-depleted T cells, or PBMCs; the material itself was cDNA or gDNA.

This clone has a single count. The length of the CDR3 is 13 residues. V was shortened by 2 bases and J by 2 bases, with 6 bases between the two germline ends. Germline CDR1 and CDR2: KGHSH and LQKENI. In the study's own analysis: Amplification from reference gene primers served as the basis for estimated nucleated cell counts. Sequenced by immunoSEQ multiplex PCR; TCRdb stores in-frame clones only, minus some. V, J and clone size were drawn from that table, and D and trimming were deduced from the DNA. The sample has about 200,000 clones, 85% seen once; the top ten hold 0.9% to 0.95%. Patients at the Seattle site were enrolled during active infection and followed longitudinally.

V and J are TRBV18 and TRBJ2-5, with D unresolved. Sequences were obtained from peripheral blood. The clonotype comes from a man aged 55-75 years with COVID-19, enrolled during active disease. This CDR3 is CASSPNRQETQYF. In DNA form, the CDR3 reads TGTGCCAGCTCACCAAACAGACAAGAGACCCAGTACTTC.